This is a list of T cell receptor beta chains from one sample in a study of blood T cell repertoires in COVID-19. The table came from immunoSEQ multiplex PCR; TCRdb's copy has only in-frame clones and leaves some out. Of about 170,000 clones in the sample, less than 90% were seen once. Sequencing was performed on PBMCs or T cells enriched from blood (not recorded which). These receptor sequences come from a woman in her forties or fifties who had recovered from COVID-19. CDR3s include the opening cysteine and the closing phenylalanine or tryptophan. D genes are given only for firm matches. The size of a clone is reported for some rows only, either as once, few or many, or as a class for expanded clones.

v_call	j_call	d_call	clone_size	cdr3_aa	cdr3_nt
TRBV30	TRBJ2-5	TRBD2	-	CAWMGGGETQYF	TGTGCCTGGATGGGGGGGGGAGAGACCCAGTACTTC
TRBV10-3	TRBJ2-5	TRBD2	-	CAISVGGGEETQYF	TGTGCCATCAGTGTGGGGGGGGGAGAAGAGACCCAGTACTTC
TRBV3-1/TRBV3-2	TRBJ1-6	-	few	CASSQVATNSPLHF	TGTGCCAGCAGCCAAGTGGCAACGAATTCACCCCTCCACTTT
TRBV4-3	TRBJ1-6	TRBD1	once	CASSRGTGENSPLHF	TGCGCCAGCAGCCGGGGGACAGGGGAAAATTCACCCCTCCACTTT
TRBV27	TRBJ1-4	-	-	CASRPDITNEKLFF	TGTGCCAGCAGGCCAGACATTACTAATGAAAAACTGTTTTTT
TRBV2	TRBJ2-1	TRBD2	-	CADSSGRANEQFF	TGTGCCGATAGTAGCGGGAGGGCCAATGAGCAGTTCTTC
TRBV28	TRBJ1-1	-	-	CASSPGHTNTEAFF	TGTGCCAGCAGCCCAGGGCACACGAACACTGAAGCTTTCTTT
TRBV12-5	TRBJ2-3	TRBD2	once	CASGGGTILGTDTQYF	TGTGCTAGTGGTGGAGGGACTATCCTCGGCACAGATACGCAGTATTTT
TRBV15	TRBJ1-3	-	-	CATSRDFSSGNTIYF	TGTGCCACCAGCAGAGATTTCAGCTCTGGAAACACCATATATTTT
TRBV27	TRBJ2-5	TRBD2	once	CASSFWLAGQETQYF	TGTGCCAGCAGTTTTTGGCTAGCGGGCCAAGAGACCCAGTACTTC
TRBV3-1/TRBV3-2	TRBJ1-2	TRBD1	once	CASSPRTGGEQGYTF	TGTGCCAGCAGCCCGAGGACAGGGGGCGAACAAGGCTACACCTTC
TRBV9	TRBJ2-2	TRBD2	once	CASKREGTGELFF	TGTGCCAGCAAGAGGGAGGGAACCGGGGAGCTGTTTTTT
TRBV2	TRBJ1-6	-	-	CASSEQEVWSSPLHF	TGTGCCAGCAGTGAGCAGGAGGTATGGAGTTCACCCCTCCACTTT
TRBV7-9	TRBJ1-4	-	-	CASSLAGWEEKLFF	TGTGCCAGCAGCTTGGCGGGGTGGGAGGAAAAACTGTTTTTT
TRBV13	TRBJ1-4	-	-	CASSLPLQATNEKLFF	TGTGCCAGCAGCTTACCCTTGCAGGCAACTAATGAAAAACTGTTTTTT
TRBV6-6	TRBJ1-1	-	few	CASSSGGRTEAFF	TGTGCCAGCAGTTCGGGGGGTAGGACTGAAGCTTTCTTT
TRBV29-1	TRBJ1-5	-	few	CSVQDLGGQPQHF	TGCAGCGTGCAAGATTTAGGGGGTCAGCCCCAGCATTTT
TRBV20-1	TRBJ1-4	TRBD1	-	CSASPGTGGVELFF	TGCAGTGCTAGTCCCGGGACAGGGGGGGTGGAACTGTTTTTT
TRBV7-9	TRBJ1-3	-	-	CASLARRGGNTIYF	TGTGCCAGCCTGGCACGAAGGGGCGGAAACACCATATATTTT
TRBV7-2	TRBJ2-1	-	-	CASSLIVGSYNEQFF	TGTGCCAGCAGCTTAATAGTTGGCTCCTACAATGAGCAGTTCTTC
TRBV18	TRBJ1-1	-	once	CASSPTSSGTEAFF	TGTGCCAGCTCACCAACAAGCTCGGGCACTGAAGCTTTCTTT
TRBV30	TRBJ1-5	-	-	CAWSRRGNQPQHF	TGTGCCTGGAGCCGACGGGGCAATCAGCCCCAGCATTTT
TRBV5-1	TRBJ1-4	TRBD1	-	CASSGGQGAQLRATNEKLFF	TGCGCCAGCAGCGGGGGACAGGGGGCGCAGTTGCGGGCAACTAATGAAAAACTGTTTTTT
TRBV4-3	TRBJ1-3	-	-	CASSQRGVGDTIYF	TGCGCCAGCAGCCAGCGGGGCGTTGGGGACACCATATATTTT
TRBV2	TRBJ1-4	TRBD1	-	CASGRDRATNEKLFF	TGTGCCAGCGGTAGAGACAGGGCGACTAATGAAAAACTGTTTTTT
TRBV7-9	TRBJ1-1	TRBD1	once	CASSIAGTGGEKAFF	TGTGCCAGCAGCATCGCCGGGACAGGCGGAGAAAAAGCTTTCTTT
TRBV30	TRBJ1-6	TRBD1	-	CACKTSRDRVSSPLHF	TGTGCCTGCAAAACAAGCCGGGACAGGGTCAGTTCACCCCTCCACTTT
TRBV27	TRBJ1-1	-	once	CASSLSPYTEAFF	TGTGCCAGCAGTTTATCCCCTTACACTGAAGCTTTCTTT
TRBV6-5	TRBJ1-2	-	-	CASGISGRTYGYTF	TGTGCCAGCGGAATCTCGGGAAGGACCTATGGCTACACCTTC
TRBV6-6	TRBJ1-3	-	few	CASSFTGSSGNTIYF	TGTGCCAGCAGTTTCACAGGGTCCTCTGGAAACACCATATATTTT
TRBV3-1/TRBV3-2	TRBJ2-3	TRBD2	-	CASSSGGERSTQYF	TGTGCCAGCAGCTCCGGGGGGGAGCGAAGTACGCAGTATTTT
TRBV16	TRBJ1-6	TRBD1	few	CASSPGGIRSYNSPLHF	TGTGCCAGCAGCCCAGGGGGGATACGCTCCTATAATTCACCCCTCCACTTT
TRBV2	TRBJ1-5	-	-	CASSEARGNQPQHF	TGTGCCAGCAGTGAAGCCAGGGGCAATCAGCCCCAGCATTTT
TRBV7-9	TRBJ1-2	TRBD1	-	CASSLPGGSYGYTF	TGTGCCAGCAGCCTACCAGGGGGTTCCTATGGCTACACCTTC
TRBV10-1	TRBJ2-1	-	once	CASSELRGSYNEQFF	TGCGCCAGCAGTGAGCTAAGGGGGTCCTACAATGAGCAGTTCTTC
TRBV5-4	TRBJ1-1	-	-	CASSLESLAGAPFF	TGTGCCAGCAGCTTGGAATCCCTGGCAGGGGCGCCTTTCTTT
TRBV6-6	TRBJ1-1	-	-	CASSSPGRGDTEAFF	TGTGCCAGCAGTTCCCCTGGACGGGGGGACACTGAAGCTTTCTTT